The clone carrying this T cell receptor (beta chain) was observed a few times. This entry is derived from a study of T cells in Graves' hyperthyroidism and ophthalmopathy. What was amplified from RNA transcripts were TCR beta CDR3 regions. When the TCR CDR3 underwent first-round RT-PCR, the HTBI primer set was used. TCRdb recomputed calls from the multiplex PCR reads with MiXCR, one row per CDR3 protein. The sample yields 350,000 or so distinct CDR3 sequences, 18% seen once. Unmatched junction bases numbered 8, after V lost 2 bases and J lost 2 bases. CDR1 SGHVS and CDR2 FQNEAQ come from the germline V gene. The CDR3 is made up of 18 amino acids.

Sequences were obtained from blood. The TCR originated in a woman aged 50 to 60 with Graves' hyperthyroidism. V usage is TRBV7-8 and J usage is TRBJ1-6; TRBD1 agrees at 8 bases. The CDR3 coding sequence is TGTGCCAGCAGCTTATATAGGACAGGGCTCCCCTATAATTCACCCCTCCACTTT. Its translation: CASSLYRTGLPYNSPLHF.